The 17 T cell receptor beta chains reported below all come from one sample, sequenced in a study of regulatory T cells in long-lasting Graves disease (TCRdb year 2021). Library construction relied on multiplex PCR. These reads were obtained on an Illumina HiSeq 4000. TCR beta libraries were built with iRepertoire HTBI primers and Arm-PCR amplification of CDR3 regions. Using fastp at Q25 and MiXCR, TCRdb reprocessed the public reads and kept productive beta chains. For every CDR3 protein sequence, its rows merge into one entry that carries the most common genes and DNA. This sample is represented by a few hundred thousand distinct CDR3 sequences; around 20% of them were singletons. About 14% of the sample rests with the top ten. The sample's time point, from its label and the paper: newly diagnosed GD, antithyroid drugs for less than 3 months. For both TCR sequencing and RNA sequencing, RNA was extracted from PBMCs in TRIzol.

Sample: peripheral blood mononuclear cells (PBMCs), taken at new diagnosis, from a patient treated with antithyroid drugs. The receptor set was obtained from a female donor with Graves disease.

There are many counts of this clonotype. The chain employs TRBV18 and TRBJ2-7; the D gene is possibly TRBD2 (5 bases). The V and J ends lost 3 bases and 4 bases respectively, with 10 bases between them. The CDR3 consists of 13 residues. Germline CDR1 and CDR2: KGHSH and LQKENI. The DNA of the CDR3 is TGTGCCAGCTCACCTACAAGGGAGTACGAGCAGTACTTC. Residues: CASSPTREYEQYF.

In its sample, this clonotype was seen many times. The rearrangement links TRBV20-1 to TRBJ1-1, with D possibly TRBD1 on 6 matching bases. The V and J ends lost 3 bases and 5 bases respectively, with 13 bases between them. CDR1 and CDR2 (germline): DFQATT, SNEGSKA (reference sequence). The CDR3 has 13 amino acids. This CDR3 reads CSARRDTETEAFF. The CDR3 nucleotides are TGCAGTGCTAGGCGGGACACGGAAACTGAAGCTTTCTTT.

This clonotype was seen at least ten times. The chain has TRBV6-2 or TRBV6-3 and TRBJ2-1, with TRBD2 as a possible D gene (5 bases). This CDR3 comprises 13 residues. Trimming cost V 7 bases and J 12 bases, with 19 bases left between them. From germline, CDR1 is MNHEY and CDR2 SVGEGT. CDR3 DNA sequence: TGTGCCAGCAAGGAGGTCTTTGAGGAAACGCAGTTCTTC. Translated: CASKEVFEETQFF.

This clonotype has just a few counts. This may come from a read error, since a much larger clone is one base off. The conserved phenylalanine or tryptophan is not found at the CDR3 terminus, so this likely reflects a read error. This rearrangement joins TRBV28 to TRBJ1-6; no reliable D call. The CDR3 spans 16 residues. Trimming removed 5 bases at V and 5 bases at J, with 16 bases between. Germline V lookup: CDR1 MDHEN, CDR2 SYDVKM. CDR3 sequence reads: CASSIPHAKDNSPLHL. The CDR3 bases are TGTGCCAGCAGTATCCCCCATGCCAAGGATAATTCACCCCTCCACCTT.

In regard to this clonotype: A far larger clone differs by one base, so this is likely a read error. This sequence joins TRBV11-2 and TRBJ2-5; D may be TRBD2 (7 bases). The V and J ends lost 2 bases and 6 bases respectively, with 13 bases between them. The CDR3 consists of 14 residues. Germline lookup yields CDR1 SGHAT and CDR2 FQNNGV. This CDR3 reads CASSLTGGAKTQYF. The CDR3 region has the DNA TGTGCCAGCAGCTTAACGGGGGGCGCGAAGACCCAGTACTTC.

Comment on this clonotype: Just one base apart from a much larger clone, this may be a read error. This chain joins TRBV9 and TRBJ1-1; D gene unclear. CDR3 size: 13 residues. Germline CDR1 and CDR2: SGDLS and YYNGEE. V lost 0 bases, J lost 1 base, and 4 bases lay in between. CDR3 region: CASSVDWNTEAFF. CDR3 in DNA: TGTGCCAGCAGCGTAGACTGGAACACTGAAGCTTTCTTT.

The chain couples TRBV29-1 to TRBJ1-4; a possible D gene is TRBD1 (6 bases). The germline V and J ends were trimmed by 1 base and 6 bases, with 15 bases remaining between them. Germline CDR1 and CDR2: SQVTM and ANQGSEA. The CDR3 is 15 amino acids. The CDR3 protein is CSVEGGGQGYEKLFF. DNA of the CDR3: TGCAGCGTTGAAGGTGGGGGGCAGGGTTATGAAAAACTGTTTTTT.

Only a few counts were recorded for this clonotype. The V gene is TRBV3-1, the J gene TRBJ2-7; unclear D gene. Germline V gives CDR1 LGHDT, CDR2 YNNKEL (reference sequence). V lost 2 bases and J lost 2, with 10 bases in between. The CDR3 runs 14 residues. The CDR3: CASSQTRLTYEQYF. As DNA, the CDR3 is TGTGCCAGCAGCCAAACGAGATTGACCTACGAGCAGTACTTC.

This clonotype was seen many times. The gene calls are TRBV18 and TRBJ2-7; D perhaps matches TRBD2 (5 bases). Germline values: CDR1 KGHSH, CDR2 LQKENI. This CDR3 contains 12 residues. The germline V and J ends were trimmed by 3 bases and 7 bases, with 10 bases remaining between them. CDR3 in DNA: TGTGCCAGCTCACCTAGGAGGTGGGAGCAGTACTTC. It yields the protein CASSPRRWEQYF.

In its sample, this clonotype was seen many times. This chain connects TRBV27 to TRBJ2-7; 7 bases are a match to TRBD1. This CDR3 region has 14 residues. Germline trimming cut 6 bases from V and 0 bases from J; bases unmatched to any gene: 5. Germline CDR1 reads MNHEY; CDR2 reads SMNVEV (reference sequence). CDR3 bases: TGTGCCAGCAGCTCTGGGACAGTCTCCTACGAGCAGTACTTC. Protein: CASSSGTVSYEQYF.

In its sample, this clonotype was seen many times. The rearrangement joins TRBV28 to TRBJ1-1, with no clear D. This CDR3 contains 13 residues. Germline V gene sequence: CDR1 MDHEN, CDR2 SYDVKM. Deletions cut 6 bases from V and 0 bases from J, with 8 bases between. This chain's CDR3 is CASRGRMNTEAFF. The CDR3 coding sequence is TGTGCCAGCAGAGGACGGATGAACACTGAAGCTTTCTTT.

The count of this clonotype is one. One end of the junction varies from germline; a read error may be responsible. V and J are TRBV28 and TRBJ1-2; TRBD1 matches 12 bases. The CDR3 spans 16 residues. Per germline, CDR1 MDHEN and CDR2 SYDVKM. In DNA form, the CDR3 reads TGTGCCAGCGGGAGAGGGACAGGGGGCGCGAGTTATGACTACACCTTC. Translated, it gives CASGRGTGGASYDYTF.

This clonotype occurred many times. The CDR3 is CSAPRLAGRNEQFF. The CDR3 DNA follows: TGCAGTGCACCAAGACTAGCGGGCCGCAATGAGCAGTTCTTC. The genes are TRBV20-1 and TRBJ2-1; 10 nucleotides align to TRBD2. This CDR3 is 14 amino acids long. Germline V gene sequence: CDR1 DFQATT, CDR2 SNEGSKA (reference sequence). V trimming: 6 bases; J trimming: 6 bases; junction bases outside the gene matches: 8.

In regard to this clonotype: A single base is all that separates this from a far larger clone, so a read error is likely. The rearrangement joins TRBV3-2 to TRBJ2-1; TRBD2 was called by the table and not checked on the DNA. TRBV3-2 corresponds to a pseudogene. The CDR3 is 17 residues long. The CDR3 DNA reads TGTGCCAGCAGCCAAGAGGTACTAGCGGGGTTGTTGAATGAGCAGTTCTTC. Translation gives CASSQEVLAGLLNEQFF.

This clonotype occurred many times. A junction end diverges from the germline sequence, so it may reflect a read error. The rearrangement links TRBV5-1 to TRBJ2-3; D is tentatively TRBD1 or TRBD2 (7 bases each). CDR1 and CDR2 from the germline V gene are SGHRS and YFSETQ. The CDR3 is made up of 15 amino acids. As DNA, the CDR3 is TGTGCCAGCAGCTTGGGAGGGGGCGGCACAGATACGCAGTATTTT. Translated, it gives CASSLGGGGTDTQYF.

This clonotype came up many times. In nucleotides, the CDR3 is TGTGCCATCAGTGCGGATGGGAAGGAAGAGACCCAGTACTTC. This translates into CAISADGKEETQYF. The chain is built from TRBV10-3 and TRBJ2-5, with unresolved D. The V end lost 4 bases, the J end lost 3 bases, and 12 bases lay between the germline ends. CDR3 length: 14 residues. Per the germline V gene, CDR1 is ENHRY and CDR2 is SYGVKD.

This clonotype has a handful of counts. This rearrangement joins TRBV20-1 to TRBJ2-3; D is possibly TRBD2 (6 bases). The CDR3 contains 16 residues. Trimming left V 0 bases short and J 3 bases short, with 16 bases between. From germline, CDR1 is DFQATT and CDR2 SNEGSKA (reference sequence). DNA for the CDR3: TGCAGTGCTAGAGATAGGCGGGGTCAAGGAACAGATACGCAGTATTTT. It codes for CSARDRRGQGTDTQYF.